The clone carrying this T cell receptor (beta chain) was observed a few times. Its specificity is not known. The PCR employed 60 Vbeta primers together with 13 Jbeta primers. Sequencing used immunoSEQ multiplex PCR; TCRdb keeps in-frame clones, though not all of them. Of tens of thousands of clones listed, more than 70% are singletons. This entry comes from a study of cytomegalovirus exposure and HLA in healthy donors. General study findings and limits: It was only CMV serostatus that was available as immune exposure information. Reportedly, a later analysis found an Asian-associated ancestry cluster had fewer N-insertions than the approximately 640-donor mean. A later analysis associated approximately 17,000 TCR beta sequences with HLA alleles at a 0.05 false discovery rate.

CDR1 and CDR2 from the germline V gene are SGHVS and FQNEAQ. This CDR3 spans 14 amino acids. With 4 bases removed from V and 2 bases from J, the gap between germline ends came to 12 bases. Donors showed nominal health when sampled, although they likely had unrecorded immune exposures. The receptor was isolated from a woman aged 25 to 39 in good health and CMV-seropositive. The genes are TRBV7-8 and TRBJ2-7; D is possibly TRBD1 (6 bases). Sequenced material: PBMCs. This CDR3 reads CASSSQGSTYEQYF. As DNA, the CDR3 is TGTGCCAGCAGCTCTCAGGGGTCTACCTACGAGCAGTACTTC.